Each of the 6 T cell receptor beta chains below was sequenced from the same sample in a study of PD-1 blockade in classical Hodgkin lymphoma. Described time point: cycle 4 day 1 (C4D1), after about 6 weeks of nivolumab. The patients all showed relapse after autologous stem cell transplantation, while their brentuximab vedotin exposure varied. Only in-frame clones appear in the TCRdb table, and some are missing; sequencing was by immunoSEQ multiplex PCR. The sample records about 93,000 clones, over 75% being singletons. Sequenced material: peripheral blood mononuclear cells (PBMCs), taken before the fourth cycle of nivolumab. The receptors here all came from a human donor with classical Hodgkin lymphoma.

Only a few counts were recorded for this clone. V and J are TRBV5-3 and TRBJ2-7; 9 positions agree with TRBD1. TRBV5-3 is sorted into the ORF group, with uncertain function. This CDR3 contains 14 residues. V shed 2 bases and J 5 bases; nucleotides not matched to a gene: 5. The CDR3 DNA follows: TGTGCCAGAAGCTTCTGGACAGGGGAACACGAGCAGTACTTC. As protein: CARSFWTGEHEQYF.

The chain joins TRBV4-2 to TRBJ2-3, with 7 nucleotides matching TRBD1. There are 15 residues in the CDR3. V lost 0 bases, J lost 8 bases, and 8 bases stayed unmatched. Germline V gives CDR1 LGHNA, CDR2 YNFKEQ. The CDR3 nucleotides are TGTGCCAGCAGCCAAGACAAGGGGGCGCAGGGTACGCAGTATTTT. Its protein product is CASSQDKGAQGTQYF.

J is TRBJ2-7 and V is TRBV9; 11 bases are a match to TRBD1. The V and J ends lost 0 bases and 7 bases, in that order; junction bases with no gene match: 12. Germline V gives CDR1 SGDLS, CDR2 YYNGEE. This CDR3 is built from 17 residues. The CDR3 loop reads CASSVEATGQGAGEQYF. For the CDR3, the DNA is TGTGCCAGCAGCGTAGAGGCAACAGGACAGGGGGCGGGTGAGCAGTACTTC.

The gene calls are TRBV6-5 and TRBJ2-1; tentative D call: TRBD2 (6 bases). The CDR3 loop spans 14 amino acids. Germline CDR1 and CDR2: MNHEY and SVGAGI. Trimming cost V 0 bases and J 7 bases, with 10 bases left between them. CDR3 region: CASSYSGGLNEQFF. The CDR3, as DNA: TGTGCCAGCAGTTACTCGGGGGGTCTGAATGAGCAGTTCTTC.

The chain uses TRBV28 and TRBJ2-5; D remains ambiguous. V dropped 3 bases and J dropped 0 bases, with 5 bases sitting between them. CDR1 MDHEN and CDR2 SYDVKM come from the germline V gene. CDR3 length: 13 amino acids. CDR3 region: CASSFPYQETQYF. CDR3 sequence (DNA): TGTGCCAGCAGTTTCCCGTACCAAGAGACCCAGTACTTC.

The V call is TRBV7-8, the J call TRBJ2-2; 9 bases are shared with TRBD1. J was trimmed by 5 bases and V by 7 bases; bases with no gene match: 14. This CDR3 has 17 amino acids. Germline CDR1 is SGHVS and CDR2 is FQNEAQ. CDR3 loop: CASNRPTWDRETGELFF. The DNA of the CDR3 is TGTGCCAGCAACAGACCCACCTGGGACAGGGAGACCGGGGAGCTGTTTTTT.